Presented here are 10 T cell receptor beta chains from one specimen sequenced in a study of neoadjuvant anti-PD-1 for oral cavity cancer. Some clones are missing from TCRdb's copy, which holds only in-frame ones; the method was immunoSEQ multiplex PCR. Seen here are some 14,000 clones, approximately 67% observed once, and the top ten hold about 2.2%. The material was PBMCs, obtained before nivolumab (anti-PD-1) treatment. All receptors come from a person between 35 and 79 years old with oral cavity squamous cell carcinoma.

V usage is TRBV5-4 and J usage is TRBJ1-2; the D gene is possibly TRBD1 (6 bases). The CDR3 is 16 residues long. CDR1 SGHNT and CDR2 YYREEE come from the germline V gene (reference sequence). V lost 0 bases and J lost 1, with 13 bases in between. This CDR3 is CASSLAGGQGNYGYTF. CDR3 in DNA: TGTGCCAGCAGCTTGGCCGGGGGGCAGGGTAACTATGGCTACACCTTC.

This clone was seen more than once but under ten times. This chain uses TRBV4-2 with TRBJ1-2, with TRBD1 as a possible D gene (5 bases). The germline V gene has CDR1 LGHNA and CDR2 YNFKEQ. V dropped 0 bases and J dropped 1 base, with 9 bases sitting between them. This CDR3 is 15 amino acids long. The CDR3, as DNA: TGTGCCAGCAGCCAAGACCTGGGGGGTAACTATGGCTACACCTTC. Its translation: CASSQDLGGNYGYTF.

The V call is TRBV18, the J call TRBJ1-2; the match to TRBD1 covers 10 bases. The ends lost 6 bases at V and 6 bases at J; junction bases unmatched: 4. The germline CDR1 and CDR2 sequences are KGHSH and LQKENI. This CDR3 has 13 residues. The CDR3 region is CASSSGTGDGYTF. The CDR3 DNA sequence: TGTGCCAGCTCGTCCGGGACAGGGGATGGCTACACCTTC.

This chain connects TRBV11-2 to TRBJ1-1; D remains ambiguous. The germline V gene has CDR1 SGHAT and CDR2 FQNNGV. The CDR3 consists of 13 residues. Trimming left V 4 bases short and J 3 bases short, with 9 bases between. The CDR3, as DNA: TGTGCCAGCAGCTCGAGGGAAGACACTGAAGCTTTCTTT. It is translated as CASSSREDTEAFF.

The V gene is TRBV2, the J gene TRBJ1-1; 10 positions agree with TRBD1. The germline CDR1 and CDR2 sequences are SNHLY and FYNNEI. V shed 6 bases, J shed 1 base, and the junction held 5 bases outside the gene matches. There are 15 residues in the CDR3. CDR3 loop: CASRGQGISNTEAFF. The DNA of the CDR3 is TGTGCCAGCAGGGGACAGGGGATCTCGAACACTGAAGCTTTCTTT.

This clone was seen only a few times. This chain links TRBV5-1 with TRBJ2-2, with 14 bases identical to TRBD2. The V segment lost 4 bases and the J segment 4 bases; nucleotides outside the gene matches: 12. The CDR3 runs 19 residues. Germline assignment: CDR1 SGHRS and CDR2 YFSETQ. CDR3 DNA sequence: TGCGCCAGCAGCACAACCGCGGGACTAGCGGGAGCGGTCACCGGGGAGCTGTTTTTT. It encodes CASSTTAGLAGAVTGELFF.

The chain carries TRBV6-1 and TRBJ2-3, with D uncertain. Germline CDR1 and CDR2: MNHNS and SASEGT. Trimming shortened V by 6 bases and J by 0 bases, and 7 bases separated the two germline ends. The CDR3 consists of 13 residues. The CDR3 region is CASRAGSTDTQYF. CDR3 coding DNA: TGTGCCAGCAGAGCCGGGAGCACAGATACGCAGTATTTT.

The chain links TRBV9 to TRBJ1-4; tentative D call: TRBD1 (6 bases). The CDR3 covers 16 residues. Trimming took off 0 bases at V and 8 bases at J, with 17 bases between the two ends. CDR1 and CDR2 from the germline V gene are SGDLS and YYNGEE. The CDR3, as DNA: TGTGCCAGCAGCGTAGGGCTATCGGGGGGCAGGGAAAAACTGTTTTTT. This codes for CASSVGLSGGREKLFF.

The gene calls are TRBV4-2 and TRBJ1-1; TRBD1 matches at 7 bases. The CDR3 has 16 amino acids. CDR1 and CDR2 from the germline V gene are LGHNA and YNFKEQ. The V segment lost 0 bases and the J segment 3 bases; nucleotides outside the gene matches: 7. The CDR3, as DNA: TGTGCCAGCAGCCAAGAAATAGGGGGCGAGGACACTGAAGCTTTCTTT. Protein: CASSQEIGGEDTEAFF.

This chain joins TRBV11-2 and TRBJ2-3; D ambiguous. Germline V gene sequence: CDR1 SGHAT, CDR2 FQNNGV. This CDR3 region has 15 residues. Trimming took 0 bases from V and 2 from J, leaving 9 bases between them. This CDR3 reads CASSLERLPTDTQYF. In DNA form, the CDR3 reads TGTGCCAGCAGCTTAGAAAGGCTCCCCACAGATACGCAGTATTTT.